This T cell receptor (beta chain) came from a study of T-cell reconstitution after alpha-beta-depleted transplantation in children (TCRdb year 2016). General notes on the study: The study quantitatively tracked T-cell immune reconstitution after TCRalphabeta/CD19-depleted allogeneic hematopoietic cell transplantation in children using TCR repertoire profiling. Study-level results and caveats: The high TCRbeta diversity at day 60 in some patients was ascribed to recipient T cells and intrathymic progenitors that had survived conditioning. The frequencies of hyperexpanded clones fell over the following months, and after one year, T-cell counts and TCRbeta diversity were mostly attributed to newly produced T cells. About two months after transplant, the apparently early recovery of alphabetaT-cell counts reportedly depended on just several hundred clones that had expanded rapidly and came from non-depleted graft cells.

The treatment or condition label here, explained by the study, means: allogeneic hematopoietic cell transplantation with graft depleted of TCRalphabeta T cells and CD19 B cells. Transplant recipients were children who received TCRalphabeta/CD19-depleted allogeneic hematopoietic cell grafts. As to this clonotype: Its antigen has not been determined. Within one base of it there is no much larger clone, and no base qualities were kept.

The CDR3 holds 16 amino acids from the cysteine to the phenylalanine. Here the CDR3 DNA is all that survives: 48 bases in frame from base 1. The germline V gene sets CDR1 to SGHRS and CDR2 to YFSETQ. Germline trimming: 5 bases from V, 1 base from J; junction bases outside gene matches: 9. The receptor library was made with PCR. Instrument on record: Illumina HiSeq 2500. To normalize quantification of the TCRbeta repertoire, the TCR libraries were built with molecular barcoding that relied on unique molecular identifiers. TCRdb trimmed public reads at Q25 via fastp, called clones via MiXCR and kept in-frame beta chains. Duplicate CDR3 protein sequences are folded into a single record with the most common DNA and genes. This sample lists about 980,000 distinct CDR3 sequences; around 30% were detected once. The top ten clonotypes cover about 28% of the sample.

The clonotype was recovered from a boy in the first two years of life who had a stem cell transplant for SCID, so the T cells may come from the graft donor. Sequenced here: PBMCs, mostly from graft donor cells, sampled 360 days after TCRalphabeta/CD19-depleted stem cell transplant. In this chain, TRBV5-1 is recombined with TRBJ2-1; TRBD2 agrees with 7 junctional bases. The sequenced DNA is TGCGCCAGCAGAAGGCCTCACGGGAGGTCCTACAATGAGCAGTTCTTC. Its protein reads: CASRRPHGRSYNEQFF. The variable domain in full, with residues beyond the CDR3 obtained from the reference TRBV5-1 and TRBJ2-1 genes, is KAGVTQTPRYLIKTRGQQVTLSCSPISGHRSVSWYQQTPGQGLQFLFEYFSETQRNKGNFPGRFSGRQFSNSRSEMNVSTLELGDSALYLCASRRPHGRSYNEQFFGPGTRLTVL.